Each of the 30 T cell receptor beta chains below was sequenced from the same sample in a study of CD8 T cells in ankylosing spondylitis. Whole-study findings and limits: About 8 highly homologous variants made up a TCR beta motif that seemed to typify ankylosing spondylitis blood.

Each CDR3 protein is one row after TCRdb ran MiXCR on the 5' RACE reads. The sample lists 670,000 or so distinct CDR3 sequences, over 15% seen once, with about a fifth in the top ten. These receptors' antigens are unknown. The sample consisted of blood, either unsorted or a sorted T cell fraction (not recorded which). The source of these receptors is a male donor with ankylosing spondylitis.

V is TRBV20-1 and J is TRBJ1-1, with D hard to call. The CDR3 is 13 residues long. Trimming pared 5 bases from V and 0 bases from J, leaving 10 bases between. Per germline, CDR1 DFQATT and CDR2 SNEGSKA (reference sequence). The CDR3 DNA follows: TGCAGTGCTGTAGGATCTGTGAACACTGAAGCTTTCTTT. This translates into CSAVGSVNTEAFF.

The chain has TRBV29-1 and TRBJ2-7; the D gene is possibly TRBD1 (6 bases). The germline V gene encodes CDR1 SQVTM and CDR2 ANQGSEA. The CDR3 has 13 residues. Deletions cut 5 bases from V and 2 bases from J, with 13 bases between. CDR3 bases: TGCAGCGTTATTACAGGGTCGGCCTACGAGCAGTACTTC. It codes for CSVITGSAYEQYF.

The V gene is TRBV20-1, the J gene TRBJ2-3, with D perhaps matching TRBD1 or TRBD2 (5 bases each). Germline lookup yields CDR1 DFQATT and CDR2 SNEGSKA (reference sequence). This CDR3 has 15 amino acids. The V end was cut by 5 bases, the J end by 0 bases, with 15 bases between. The CDR3 region has the DNA TGCAGTGCTTGGACCGGGACGCGGAGCACAGATACGCAGTATTTT. It specifies CSAWTGTRSTDTQYF.

CDR3 loop: CASSQGQLSTEAFF. The CDR3 DNA follows: TGTGCCAGCAGTCAAGGACAGCTCTCCACTGAAGCTTTCTTT. V is TRBV27 and J is TRBJ1-1; D is possibly TRBD1 (6 bases). This CDR3 is built from 14 residues. Trimming shortened V by 5 bases and J by 4 bases, and 14 bases separated the two germline ends. CDR1 is MNHEY and CDR2 is SMNVEV in the germline V gene (reference sequence).

This chain uses TRBV29-1 with TRBJ2-3, with 10 bases matching TRBD2. The germline V gene encodes CDR1 SQVTM and CDR2 ANQGSEA. The CDR3 is 14 residues long. After removal of 6 bases from V and 1 base from J, the junction contained 4 bases not matched to a gene. This CDR3 is CSVSGRAGTDTQYF. CDR3 coding DNA: TGCAGCGTGAGCGGGAGGGCCGGCACAGATACGCAGTATTTT.

V gene TRBV10-3 combines with J gene TRBJ2-7, with D tentatively TRBD1 or TRBD2 (6 bases each). V was shortened by 8 bases and J by 2 bases, with 13 bases between the two germline ends. The CDR3 totals 13 residues. Germline assignment: CDR1 ENHRY and CDR2 SYGVKD. The CDR3 nucleotides read TGTGCCATCGGGGCAGGGGAGGCCTACGAGCAGTACTTC. Its protein product is CAIGAGEAYEQYF.

This clonotype was recorded a few times. The chain recombines TRBV27 with TRBJ2-1; 8 bases agree with TRBD2. With 0 bases clipped from V and 7 bases from J, the junction kept 5 bases outside the gene matches. The CDR3 contains 15 residues. The germline V gene has CDR1 MNHEY and CDR2 SMNVEV (reference sequence). The CDR3 spells CASSLSPSGPNEQFF. DNA for the CDR3: TGTGCCAGCAGTTTATCACCTAGCGGGCCTAATGAGCAGTTCTTC.

Regarding this clonotype: The junction departs from the called germline gene at one end, perhaps through a read error. This rearrangement joins TRBV6-5 to TRBJ2-3; 9 nucleotides align to TRBD2. CDR1 and CDR2 (germline): MNHEY, SVGAGI. CDR3 length: 17 amino acids. The CDR3 nucleotides are TGTGCCAGCAGTTACTCTTATAGCGGGACTAGCAAAGATACGCAGTATTTT. Its translation: CASSYSYSGTSKDTQYF.

This clonotype has more than one count but fewer than ten. The V call is TRBV12-3 or TRBV12-4, the J call TRBJ2-7; no definite D call. V was clipped by 3 bases and J by 5 bases, with 14 bases between them. The CDR3 consists of 14 residues. Here the CDR3 reads CASSLLLGSHEQYF. In DNA form, the CDR3 reads TGTGCCAGCAGTTTGTTGTTAGGTAGTCACGAGCAGTACTTC.

The rearrangement links TRBV12-3 or TRBV12-4 to TRBJ2-7, with TRBD2 identical over 14 bases. Trimming took 5 bases from V and 3 from J; bases not matched to a gene: 6. The CDR3 spans 16 residues. CDR3: CASSGTSGGSLYEQYF. As DNA, the CDR3 is TGTGCCAGCAGTGGGACTAGCGGGGGATCCCTCTACGAGCAGTACTTC.

This clonotype was observed at least ten times. The chain recombines TRBV10-3 with TRBJ2-3; 10 nucleotides align to TRBD2. This CDR3 is 13 amino acids long. Germline loops: CDR1 ENHRY, CDR2 SYGVKD. J was trimmed by 5 bases and V by 6 bases; bases with no gene match: 2. The CDR3 DNA sequence: TGTGCCATCAGAGCGGGGGGGCAAGATACGCAGTATTTT. Its protein is CAIRAGGQDTQYF.

The chain employs TRBV20-1 and TRBJ1-2, with D uncertain. The germline gives CDR1 DFQATT, CDR2 SNEGSKA (reference sequence). The CDR3 extends over 14 amino acids. V lost 7 bases and J 5 bases, leaving 20 bases between the germline ends. This chain's CDR3 is CSVAPGPSDYGYTF. Here the CDR3 DNA reads TGCAGTGTCGCTCCCGGGCCCTCCGATTATGGCTACACCTTC.

The rearrangement joins TRBV11-2 to TRBJ2-1, with 9 bases that match TRBD2. CDR3 length: 14 residues. V gave up 6 bases and J gave up 2 bases; unmatched junction bases: 2. The V gene's germline CDR1 is SGHAT and CDR2 FQNNGV. Written as DNA, the CDR3 is TGTGCCAGCAGAGAGCGGGGGGCCTACAATGAGCAGTTCTTC. Its protein is CASRERGAYNEQFF.

This clonotype was observed at least ten times. The chain couples TRBV4-3 to TRBJ2-1; no clear D. V gave up 0 bases and J gave up 9 bases, with 9 bases separating them. The germline CDR1 and CDR2 sequences are LGHNA and YSLEER. The CDR3 runs 13 residues. The CDR3 DNA follows: TGCGCCAGCAGCCAAGATAGGGTCGGTGAGCAGTTCTTC. It yields the protein CASSQDRVGEQFF.

This chain uses TRBV6-1 with TRBJ2-7; TRBD1 matches 7 bases. Germline-derived CDR1 and CDR2 are MNHNS and SASEGT. Unmatched junction bases numbered 10, after V lost 5 bases and J lost 3 bases. The CDR3 runs to 15 residues. In nucleotides, the CDR3 is TGTGCCAGCAGTCGGACAGGCCTTTCTAGCTACGAGCAGTACTTC. It encodes CASSRTGLSSYEQYF.

The table lists this clonotype with a few counts. This sequence joins TRBV5-1 and TRBJ1-3; D is undetermined. V lost 0 bases and J 0 bases, leaving 10 bases between the germline ends. This CDR3 is 16 amino acids long. Germline V gene lookup returns CDR1 SGHRS and CDR2 YFSETQ. The CDR3 DNA follows: TGCGCCAGCAGCTTGGACAGACTCGACTCTGGAAACACCATATATTTT. Amino acids: CASSLDRLDSGNTIYF. The whole variable domain, remainder taken from reference TRBV5-1 and TRBJ1-3, is KAGVTQTPRYLIKTRGQQVTLSCSPISGHRSVSWYQQTPGQGLQFLFEYFSETQRNKGNFPGRFSGRQFSNSRSEMNVSTLELGDSALYLCASSLDRLDSGNTIYFGEGSWLTVV.

This clonotype occurred a few times. The chain couples TRBV24-1 to TRBJ2-1, with 7 bases identical to TRBD1. The CDR3 length is 15 residues. Looked up from germline, CDR1 is KGHDR and CDR2 is SFDVKD. V lost 2 bases to trimming and J lost 2 bases; unmatched junction nucleotides: 2. DNA for the CDR3: TGTGCCACCAGTGATTCGGGACAGACCTACAATGAGCAGTTCTTC. Amino acids: CATSDSGQTYNEQFF.

This chain links TRBV7-9 with TRBJ1-1; D gene uncertain. This CDR3 is 15 amino acids long. V was pared by 6 bases and J by 4 bases, with 18 bases between. Germline V gives CDR1 SEHNR, CDR2 FQNEAQ (reference sequence). CDR3 DNA sequence: TGTGCCAGCAGAAAACGGGGAGATTTTGGCACTGAAGCTTTCTTT. It translates to CASRKRGDFGTEAFF.

The chain employs TRBV9 and TRBJ2-1; 9 bases fit TRBD2. The CDR3 has 18 amino acids. V lost 1 base and J lost 7; bases outside the gene matches: 15. CDR1 is SGDLS, CDR2 YYNGEE, per germline. The chain's CDR3 is CASSVKGGGLAGVNEQFF. The CDR3 nucleotides are TGTGCCAGCAGCGTAAAGGGTGGGGGACTAGCCGGAGTAAATGAGCAGTTCTTC.

The chain combines TRBV9 with TRBJ2-1; no firm D call. This CDR3 is 18 amino acids long. Germline values: CDR1 SGDLS, CDR2 YYNGEE. The germline V and J ends were trimmed by 3 bases and 2 bases, with 21 bases remaining between them. CDR3 coding DNA: TGTGCCAGCAGCGCCGGACCTTCAGCTAAAGTAACCTACAATGAGCAGTTCTTC. Translation gives CASSAGPSAKVTYNEQFF.

The V and J genes are TRBV6-1 and TRBJ2-1, with 10 bases lining up with TRBD2. Germline lookup yields CDR1 MNHNS and CDR2 SASEGT. V dropped 10 bases and J dropped 1; count of bases not matched to a gene: 4. The CDR3 sequence is 14 residues long. The CDR3 coding sequence is TGTGCCACGGGAGCGGGGGGGTCCTACAATGAGCAGTTCTTC. Translated, it gives CATGAGGSYNEQFF.

This clonotype was found a few times. This likely comes from a read error, as the CDR3 has no conserved phenylalanine or tryptophan at its end. It is unclear where the CDR3 begins or ends on the DNA, so no DNA is shown, and the CDR3 is as TCRdb lists it. CDR3 region: CASGRTSTDFPLIV. The chain combines TRBV27 with TRBJ2-5; TRBD2 is the table's D call, not checked against the DNA. The CDR3 adds up to 14 amino acids, both ends counted. Germline assignment: CDR1 MNHEY and CDR2 SMNVEV (reference sequence).

Only one count was recorded for this clonotype. The V call is TRBV7-9, the J call TRBJ2-1, with unresolved D. Trimming took off 3 bases at V and 5 bases at J, with 11 bases between the two ends. In germline, CDR1 is SEHNR, CDR2 FQNEAQ (reference sequence). The CDR3 length is 14 residues. For the CDR3, the DNA is TGTGCCAGCAGCTTCTATTACAGCAACAATGAGCAGTTCTTC. Translating it yields CASSFYYSNNEQFF. Filled out from reference TRBV7-9 and TRBJ2-1, the complete variable domain reads DTGVSQNPRHKITKRGQNVTFRCDPISEHNRLYWYRQTLGQGPEFLTYFQNEAQLEKSRLLSDRFSAERPKGSFSTLEIQRTEQGDSAMYLCASSFYYSNNEQFFGPGTRLTVL.

The chain recombines TRBV30 with TRBJ2-5; D may be TRBD2 (5 bases). The ends were cut back, 0 bases at V and 4 bases at J, with 9 bases in the middle. The germline V gene encodes CDR1 GTSNPN and CDR2 SVGIG (reference sequence). The CDR3 is 13 residues long. The CDR3 here is CAWSVRAGETQYF. The CDR3 nucleotides are TGTGCCTGGAGTGTCCGGGCGGGAGAGACCCAGTACTTC.

The genes are TRBV3-1 and TRBJ1-1, with no clear D. V was shortened by 1 base and J by 2 bases, with 11 bases between the two germline ends. The CDR3 runs to 15 residues. Germline V CDR1 and CDR2: LGHDT, YNNKEL (reference sequence). The CDR3 reads CASSQAGLLNTEAFF. CDR3 nucleotides: TGTGCCAGCAGCCAAGCCGGTCTACTTAACACTGAAGCTTTCTTT.

The chain combines TRBV18 with TRBJ2-1, with TRBD2 matching over 14 bases. The J segment lost 9 bases and the V segment lost 2 bases, leaving 3 bases of the junction unmatched. Germline values: CDR1 KGHSH, CDR2 LQKENI. There are 15 residues in the CDR3. CDR3 amino acids: CASSPGTSGSGEQFF. In nucleotides, the CDR3 is TGTGCCAGCTCACCAGGGACTAGCGGGAGTGGTGAGCAGTTCTTC.

This clonotype showed up just a few times. The CDR3 reads CASDRAGELFF. CDR3 DNA sequence: TGTGCCAGCGACAGGGCCGGGGAGCTGTTTTTT. This chain joins TRBV25-1 and TRBJ2-2; 7 nucleotides agree with TRBD1. CDR3 length equals 11 residues. The germline gives CDR1 MGHDK, CDR2 SYGVNS. V was pared by 8 bases and J by 6 bases, with 0 bases of the junction left unmatched.

This clonotype was counted between two and nine times. The chain recombines TRBV12-3 or TRBV12-4 with TRBJ1-6, with D maybe TRBD1 (6 bases). Trimming took 6 bases from V and 7 from J, leaving 13 bases between them. The CDR3 is 14 amino acids. The CDR3 coding sequence is TGTGCCAGCAGGCGGACAGAAAAAAATTCACCCCTCCACTTT. Translated, it gives CASRRTEKNSPLHF.

This clonotype occurred a few times. The V call is TRBV7-9, the J call TRBJ2-3, with TRBD2 matching 9 bases. Germline-derived CDR1 and CDR2 are SEHNR and FQNEAQ (reference sequence). J gave up 2 bases and V 8 bases, and 5 bases lay outside the gene matches. This CDR3 comprises 14 residues. This CDR3 reads CASPSGDNTDTQYF. CDR3 coding DNA: TGTGCCAGCCCTAGCGGGGATAACACAGATACGCAGTATTTT.

The V call is TRBV9, the J call TRBJ2-3; 8 nucleotides agree with TRBD2. Looked up from germline, CDR1 is SGDLS and CDR2 is YYNGEE. With 7 bases clipped from V and 0 bases from J, the junction kept 10 bases outside the gene matches. The CDR3 runs 16 residues. CDR3 coding DNA: TGTGCCAGCGGAGGGGAGCGGGGGACTAGCACAGATACGCAGTATTTT. Translating gives CASGGERGTSTDTQYF.